What follows are 14 T cell receptor beta chains derived from one specimen sequenced in a study of cytomegalovirus exposure and HLA in healthy donors. Primers included in the PCR were 60 Vbeta and 13 Jbeta primers. Generated by immunoSEQ multiplex PCR, the TCRdb table keeps only in-frame clones and is missing some. The data contain over 95,000 clones, approximately 77% of them seen just once; the ten biggest clones take up approximately 7.7%. The sequenced sample consisted of PBMCs. These receptors came from a female donor in good health and CMV-seronegative.

This chain connects TRBV10-2 to TRBJ2-5, with 8 nucleotides matching TRBD1. This CDR3 contains 12 residues. Germline-derived CDR1 and CDR2 are WSHSY and SAAADI. After removal of 5 bases from V and 9 bases from J, the junction contained 5 bases not matched to a gene. CDR3 DNA sequence: TGCGCCAGCAGTCGGGACAGGTCTCCCCAGTACTTC. Translated: CASSRDRSPQYF.

The rearrangement uses TRBV7-3 and TRBJ2-1; 7 positions agree with TRBD1. Per germline, CDR1 SGHTA and CDR2 FQGTGA. V lost 3 bases to trimming and J lost 9 bases; unmatched junction nucleotides: 5. The CDR3 length is 13 residues. CDR3 residues: CASSFQAGGEQFF. CDR3 coding DNA: TGTGCCAGCAGCTTCCAAGCAGGGGGTGAGCAGTTCTTC.

The chain employs TRBV5-1 and TRBJ1-5; TRBD1 might be the D (5 bases). CDR3 length: 14 amino acids. Per germline, CDR1 SGHRS and CDR2 YFSETQ. Trimming shortened V by 0 bases and J by 7 bases, and 11 bases separated the two germline ends. The CDR3 sequence: CASSLAGNSQPQHF. The DNA of the CDR3 is TGCGCCAGCAGCTTGGCAGGGAATTCGCAGCCCCAGCATTTT.

The chain uses TRBV27 and TRBJ2-4; D may be TRBD2 (7 bases). There are 13 residues in the CDR3. V was clipped by 6 bases and J by 5 bases, with 11 bases between them. Germline CDR1 MNHEY, CDR2 SMNVEV (reference sequence). Here the CDR3 DNA reads TGTGCCAGCAGAAGGGGGGGGGAAAACATTCAGTACTTC. This translates into CASRRGGENIQYF.

The J gene is TRBJ1-6, the V gene TRBV27; a weak D match, TRBD1 (5 bases). The CDR3 runs 15 residues. Germline V gene sequence: CDR1 MNHEY, CDR2 SMNVEV (reference sequence). V lost 6 bases and J lost 9, with 18 bases in between. CDR3 sequence reads: CASRLDSSSGSPLHF. CDR3 DNA sequence: TGTGCCAGCAGGTTAGACAGCTCATCGGGTTCACCCCTCCACTTT.

V is TRBV11-2 and J is TRBJ1-2; D gene unclear. This CDR3 spans 12 amino acids. Germline V gene data show CDR1 as SGHAT and CDR2 as FQNNGV. V was pared by 4 bases and J by 5 bases, with 8 bases between. CDR3 protein: CASSWAAYGYTF. The CDR3 coding sequence is TGTGCCAGCAGCTGGGCTGCTTATGGCTACACCTTC.

This clone was picked up a small number of times. The V gene is TRBV4-2, the J gene TRBJ2-1; D might be TRBD1 (5 bases). With 2 bases removed from V and 0 bases from J, the gap between germline ends came to 14 bases. Per germline, CDR1 LGHNA and CDR2 YNFKEQ. This CDR3 has 17 residues. The CDR3 protein is CASSQNGAVSSYNEQFF. CDR3 in DNA: TGTGCCAGCAGCCAAAATGGGGCGGTCAGCTCCTACAATGAGCAGTTCTTC.

This clone turned up a few times. The DNA is omitted, as the CDR3 cannot be located on it reliably, and the CDR3 follows TCRdb's listing. This rearrangement joins TRBV10-3 to TRBJ1-2; TRBD1, the table's D call, lacks a check against the DNA. Germline V gene data show CDR1 as ENHRY and CDR2 as SYGVKD. The CDR3 sequence runs 12 residues, both termini included. CDR3 amino acids: CAIPVGQGSFIF.

V is TRBV7-2 and J is TRBJ1-3; D is perhaps TRBD1 (5 bases). Germline V gives CDR1 SGHTA, CDR2 FQGNSA. The CDR3 spans 15 residues. V dropped 3 bases and J dropped 1 base, with 10 bases sitting between them. As DNA, the CDR3 is TGTGCCAGCAGCTTCCCCCCAGGGTCTGGAAACACCATATATTTT. Amino acid sequence: CASSFPPGSGNTIYF.

The chain is built from TRBV5-4 and TRBJ2-5; 10 bases line up with TRBD1. Germline CDR1 is SGHNT and CDR2 is YYREEE (reference sequence). After removal of 4 bases from V and 4 bases from J, the junction contained 7 bases not matched to a gene. This CDR3 spans 15 amino acids. The CDR3 reads CASSPRDRGTETQYF. CDR3 in DNA: TGTGCCAGCAGCCCCAGGGACAGGGGTACAGAGACCCAGTACTTC.

CDR3 loop: CASSPSRGIQYF. Here the CDR3 DNA reads TGTGCCAGCAGCCCCTCGAGAGGCATTCAGTACTTC. This rearrangement joins TRBV6-5 to TRBJ2-4, with D unresolved. Germline V lookup: CDR1 MNHEY, CDR2 SVGAGI. There are 12 residues in the CDR3. V lost 6 bases and J lost 9, with 12 bases in between.

V gene TRBV5-1 combines with J gene TRBJ2-3; D gene unclear. Trimming left V 4 bases short and J 2 bases short, with 5 bases between. Germline V lookup: CDR1 SGHRS, CDR2 YFSETQ. This CDR3 has 12 residues. Written as DNA, the CDR3 is TGCGCCAGCAGCGCGGTCACAGATACGCAGTATTTT. Translating it yields CASSAVTDTQYF.

This clone has a handful of counts. V usage is TRBV19 and J usage is TRBJ2-7; the match to TRBD2 covers 7 bases. Looked up from germline, CDR1 is LNHDA and CDR2 is SQIVND (reference sequence). The V segment lost 4 bases and the J segment 1 base; nucleotides outside the gene matches: 1. The CDR3 has 13 residues. The CDR3 region is CASSTGLSYEQYF. As DNA, the CDR3 is TGTGCCAGTAGTACGGGACTATCCTACGAGCAGTACTTC.

This clone was counted between two and nine times. The V gene is TRBV18, the J gene TRBJ1-3; TRBD1 might be the D (5 bases). The germline gives CDR1 KGHSH, CDR2 LQKENI. V lost 3 bases and J 0 bases, leaving 9 bases between the germline ends. The CDR3 covers 15 residues. The CDR3 DNA is TGTGCCAGCTCACCCCGAGACAGCTCTGGAAACACCATATATTTT. Its protein is CASSPRDSSGNTIYF.